This TCR beta chain emerged from a study of blood T cell repertoires in COVID-19. The ends were cut back, 4 bases at V and 7 bases at J, with 6 bases in the middle. The CDR3 runs 11 residues. Germline assignment: CDR1 SGHAT and CDR2 FQNNGV. Using immunoSEQ multiplex PCR, the repertoire was profiled, and TCRdb retains in-frame clones only, with some absent. The sample holds around 140,000 clones, approximately 90% seen once. The sequence derives from a woman in her forties or fifties with active or convalescent COVID-19. V and J are TRBV11-2 and TRBJ2-3; D uncertain. The specimen sequenced was peripheral blood. The CDR3 here is CASSSFHTQYF. In DNA, the CDR3 is TGTGCCAGCAGCTCCTTTCATACGCAGTATTTT. The complete variable domain, with remaining parts taken from reference TRBV11-2 and TRBJ2-3, reads EAGVAQSPRYKIIEKRQSVAFWCNPISGHATLYWYQQILGQGPKLLIQFQNNGVVDDSQLPKDRFSAERLKGVDSTLKIQPAKLEDSAVYLCASSSFHTQYFGPGTRLTVL.